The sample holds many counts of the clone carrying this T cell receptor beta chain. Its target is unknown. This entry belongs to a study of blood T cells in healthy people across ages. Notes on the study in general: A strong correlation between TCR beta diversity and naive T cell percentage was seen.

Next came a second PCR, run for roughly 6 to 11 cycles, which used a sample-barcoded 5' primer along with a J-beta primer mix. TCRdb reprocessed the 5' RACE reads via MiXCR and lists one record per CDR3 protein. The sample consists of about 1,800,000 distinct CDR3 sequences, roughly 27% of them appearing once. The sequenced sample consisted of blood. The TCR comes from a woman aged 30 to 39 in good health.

The CDR3 DNA reads TGCAGTGCTAGAGTCGGGGTAGGAGAGACCCAGTACTTC. Amino acids: CSARVGVGETQYF. The chain employs TRBV20-1 and TRBJ2-5; possibly TRBD2 for D (5 bases). Looked up from germline, CDR1 is DFQATT and CDR2 is SNEGSKA (reference sequence). This CDR3 is built from 13 residues. The V end lost 1 base, the J end lost 4 bases, and 10 bases lay between the germline ends.